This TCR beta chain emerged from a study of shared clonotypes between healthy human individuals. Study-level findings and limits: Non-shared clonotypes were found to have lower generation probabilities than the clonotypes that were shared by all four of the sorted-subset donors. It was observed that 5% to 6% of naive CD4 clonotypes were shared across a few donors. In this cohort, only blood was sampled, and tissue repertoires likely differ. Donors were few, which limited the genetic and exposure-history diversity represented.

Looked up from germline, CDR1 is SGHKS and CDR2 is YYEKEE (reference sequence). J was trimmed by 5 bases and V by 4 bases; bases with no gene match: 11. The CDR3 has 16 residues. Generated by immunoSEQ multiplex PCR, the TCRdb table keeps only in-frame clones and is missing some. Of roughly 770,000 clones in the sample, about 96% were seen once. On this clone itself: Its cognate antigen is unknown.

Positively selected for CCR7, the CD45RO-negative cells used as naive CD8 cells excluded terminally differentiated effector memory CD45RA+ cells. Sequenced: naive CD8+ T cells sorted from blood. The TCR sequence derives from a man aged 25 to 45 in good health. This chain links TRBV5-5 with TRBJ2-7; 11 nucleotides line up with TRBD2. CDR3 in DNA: TGTGCCAGCAGCAGTCGTAGCGGGAGGGCCATGAACGAGCAGTACTTC. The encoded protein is CASSSRSGRAMNEQYF.